The source of this TCR beta chain is a study of cytomegalovirus exposure and HLA in healthy donors (dated by TCRdb to the late 2010s). About the study as a whole: An earlier analysis of more than 550 of the donors reported roughly 300 Gb of sequence data and approximately 120 million unique TCR beta sequences obtained from about 170 million T cells. To study patterns of TCR occurrence, a later analysis re-analyzed previously published TCR beta repertoires from around 660 donors and added high-resolution HLA genotyping. The study was designed to test whether signatures of past pathogen exposure could be identified by cataloging public T cell receptors. Rather than drawing on any new phenotypic data, the later analysis identified candidate immune exposures from TCR beta sequences and the way those sequences occurred across donors. The number of typed donors differed by locus: about 620-630 for A, B, C, DRB1 and DQB1; 500 to 550 for DQA1; roughly 600 for DPA1; and roughly 490 for DPB1. Genome-wide SNP genotypes for about three fifths of the 666 donors were used in a later genetic analysis, which treated that subset as a discovery cohort. Both class I and class II loci were covered by HLA typing, at four-digit resolution. All discovery cohort repertoires had been generated using a single sequencing platform. To predict cytomegalovirus infection status, the study brought together high-throughput TCR immunosequencing, statistical association of individual TCRs with disease status, and machine learning. Across around 400 genotyped donors of the cohort, an average of approximately 240,000 unique TCR beta nucleotide sequences per donor were sequenced, and 15% to 20% of those sequences were non-productive. Donor age, sex, ethnicity and CMV serostatus were collected together with the repertoire data. In an earlier analysis of around 540 of the donors, high-throughput TCR beta sequencing was used to judge whether each TCR beta V gene segment behaved as functional or pseudogenic. The genetic ancestry cluster associated with self-reported Caucasian donors included roughly four fifths of the 398 genotyped donors. Besides the first cohort of approximately 710 subjects, a separate validation cohort made up of 120 different subjects was used. An early release that covered some 640 HLA-typed donors contained around 300 gigabases of sequencing data and tens of millions of unique TCR sequences. Using immunosequencing, the study profiled T cell repertoires from about 610 subjects and related those repertoires to cytomegalovirus serostatus. Roughly 5 DR-DQ haplotypes were treated as single units for association and clustering because of strong linkage in the cohort.

Broader findings and caveats from the paper: A further reported finding was that TCR beta sequences accurately predicted the HLA-A and HLA-B alleles for most subjects in the first cohort. An association between a missense DCLRE1C variant and V-gene and J-gene trimming of TCR beta chains was found in a later genetic analysis and replicated in an independent cohort. According to the authors, the approach could potentially be generalized to other disease states and immunological phenotypes. Specific HLA alleles were associated with around 18,000 TCR beta sequences at a false discovery rate of 0.05 in a later analysis. A later analysis found that most CMV-associated TCR beta chains appeared HLA-restricted, with HLA associations seemingly driven largely by CMV exposure. This cohort had only TCR beta chains sequenced, and the lack of alpha or paired-chain data limited which features could be detected. HLA typing was unavailable for some donors at each locus, so association tests used only the typed subset. In a later analysis, HLA-associated TCR beta chains showed more clonal expansion and lower generation probabilities than non-associated chains that were equally common. Several of the top co-occurrence clusters appeared to be linked to parvovirus B19, influenza, CMV and Epstein-Barr virus, according to a later analysis. In a later analysis, the rate of TCR association differed among HLA loci, with DRB1 alleles having the most associated TCRs and HLA-C alleles having the fewest. A group of highly shared sequence variants was considered likely to be a technical artifact of the sequencing pipeline. According to a later genetic analysis, donors in an Asian-associated ancestry cluster had fewer N-insertions in productive TCRs than the roughly 670-donor mean. When HLA alleles, especially DR and DQ, strongly co-occurred, TCR associations were difficult to assign to individual alleles. The classifier was reported to diagnose cytomegalovirus status with high specificity and sensitivity in both the original and validation cohorts. In vitro tests confirmed that a few of the cytomegalovirus-associated TCR beta chains recognize cytomegalovirus antigens. An earlier analysis of approximately 530 of the donors showed that most TCR beta V segments appeared in productive rearrangements either about 87% or about 30% of the time, which broadly matched IMGT annotations. Correlated functional status among segregating V segments might be attributable to linkage disequilibrium, but an unknown experimental factor could not be ruled out. While some public TCRs were present in many individuals, most TCR sequences turned up only very rarely across donors. Immune exposure information for the cohort was limited to CMV serostatus. Presence/absence analyses assumed roughly uniform sequencing depth across donors, an assumption that may not hold. In the study, roughly 160 TCR beta chains were listed as associated with cytomegalovirus. The 87-base-pair reads could not distinguish some IMGT-functional V segments, including TRBV6-2 and TRBV6-3, so those segments were excluded. Because counts were too low, about 15 rarely observed V segments, including chromosome 9 orphons, were left out of the earlier analysis of a few hundred of the donors.

CDR1 is given as GTSNPN and CDR2 as SVGIG, both from the germline V gene (reference sequence). V is shortened by 3 bases, J by 7 bases, and the region joining them spans 12 bases. From cysteine to phenylalanine, the CDR3 is 12 amino acids long. Only the CDR3 region is kept as DNA, spanning 36 bases read in frame from base 1. With respect to this clone: Its cognate antigen has yet to be identified. No clone much larger than this one lies a single base away; base qualities are absent.

Receptor amplification or capture employed the immunoSEQ multiplex PCR assay. For the multiplex PCR, a mixture combining 60 forward primers for TCR Vbeta segments and 13 reverse primers for TCR Jbeta segments was used. The CDR3 region of rearranged TCR beta genes was amplified from genomic DNA with a multiplex PCR assay. The amplified TCR beta libraries were sequenced on the Illumina HiSeq System as 87-base-pair reads. The paper's data handling went like this. A later analysis counted tens of millions of unique TCR beta chains across the 700 or so repertoires, and approximately 11 million of these chains were shared by at least two donors. Raw reads were error-corrected and collapsed into unique sequences by a nearest-neighbor algorithm in which closely related sequences were merged to remove PCR and sequencing errors. Alignment of CDR3 sequences to IMGT reference sequences was used to assign V, D and J gene segments. For a sequence to be retained, a match of at least six nucleotides was required to both a V gene segment and a J gene segment. A rearrangement counted as productive if the CDR3 had no stop codons and remained in frame with V and J, and every other rearrangement counted as non-productive. CDR3 was defined by IMGT convention, running from the second conserved V-encoded cysteine to the conserved J-encoded phenylalanine. The earlier analysis of about 610 of the donors excluded sequences that lacked an unambiguous match to a single V gene segment. In an earlier analysis of around 590 of the donors, a V segment was called functional when productive rearrangements were above 56.7%, and segregating when the standard deviation between donors exceeded 5%. A statistical classification framework was built for diagnosing cytomegalovirus status from the catalog of TCR beta chain sequences. A later analysis assigned V and J genes by comparing TCR nucleotide sequences with IMGT/GENE-DB human TR gene sequences. In a later analysis, CDR3 sequences and most-parsimonious VDJ recombination scenarios were assigned using the TCRdist pipeline. In a later analysis, every TCR beta chain was defined by the combination of its CDR3 amino acid sequence and its V-gene family, and reads without a unique V-gene family were dropped. To address suspected cross-contamination and a sequencing artifact, a later analysis removed 550 to 750 highly shared, low-generation-probability nucleotide sequences. For each public chain, a later analysis derived a clonal expansion index from normalized ranks of inferred template counts within each repertoire. A later analysis computed generation probabilities with a VDJ recombination model fitted to out-of-frame rearrangements, and checked the results against IGoR. In a later analysis, hypergeometric tests were used to score TCR-TCR, TCR-HLA and TCR-CMV co-occurrence, with a repertoire-size bias correction applied to TCR pairs. To estimate false discovery rates, a later analysis permuted the HLA or CMV assignments 20 times. In a later analysis, co-occurring TCRs were grouped using DBSCAN, with TCRdist sequence similarity added in when clustering inside HLA-allele-positive subsets. For co-occurrence clustering, repertoires with fewer than 30,000 or more than 120,000 public chains were excluded, along with roughly 5 repertoires with anomalous nucleotide sharing. TCRdb carries this immuneACCESS record with in-frame sequences only. Its versions omit some clonotypes, under half of them owing to an unresolved V gene in the studies checked, with the rest unexplained. That table supplies the V and J calls and clone size; D and trimming were determined from the DNA. For this sample there are around 110,000 clones; around 75% appear just once. Together, the top ten hold more than 0.7% of the sample.

In total, 666 healthy bone marrow donors made up the cohort. Cohort members were all nominally healthy when sampled, although unrecorded immune exposures were likely present. The donor was CMV seronegative and was included in the group of about 400 seronegative cohort members. A peripheral blood sample was provided by each donor, and peripheral blood mononuclear cells were used for TCR beta sequencing. The Qiagen DNeasy Blood Extraction Kit was used to extract genomic DNA from the blood cell samples. The receptor's source is a woman between 25 and 40 years old in good health and CMV-seronegative. Here the chain combines TRBV30 and TRBJ1-2, and possibly TRBD1, on 5 matching bases. Source material: PBMCs. The CDR3 amino acid sequence is: CAWSLEGVGYTF. The sequenced DNA: TGTGCCTGGAGCCTAGAAGGGGTTGGCTACACCTTC.